The clone carrying this T cell receptor beta chain was observed a handful of times. What it recognizes is unknown. The data derive from a study of naive and memory T cell subsets. Two oligonucleotides, mixed equimolar, formed the beta constant-region primer covering TRBC1 and TRBC2. One entry per CDR3 protein, called by TCRdb with MiXCR from the UMI-ligation and nested PCR reads. The sample has 84,000 or so distinct CDR3 sequences, about 6.5% seen once. Study-wide findings and caveats: The power law exponent of TCR abundance differed between naive and memory cells. Gini index rose across naive, CM, EM and EMRA in CD4 and CD8.

J was trimmed by 1 base and V by 5 bases; bases with no gene match: 10. The CDR3 contains 17 residues. After the first PCR, alpha and beta chain libraries were processed separately. CMV status came from CD4+ T cell IFNgamma after overnight CMV lysate stimulation of fresh PBMCs. Specimen: central memory CD4+ T cells from blood. This clonotype was sampled from a human donor in good health. The J gene is TRBJ1-1, the V gene TRBV12-3 or TRBV12-4, with 10 bases fitting TRBD1. The CDR3, as DNA: TGTGCCAGCAGTCCCCGACAGGGGGCAAAAACGAACACTGAAGCTTTCTTT. Translated, it gives CASSPRQGAKTNTEAFF.